Sequencing of this T cell receptor (beta chain) was carried out in a study of CD8 T cells in Susac syndrome. Germline V gene data show CDR1 as SEHNR and CDR2 as FQNEAQ (reference sequence). CDR3 length: 17 residues. V shed 0 bases and J 7 bases; nucleotides not matched to a gene: 11. Random hexamers were used to reverse transcribe the RNA input (about 0.45 to 1 ug). TCRdb ran MiXCR on the immunoSEQ multiplex PCR reads and lists one entry per CDR3 protein. This repertoire shows around 300,000 distinct CDR3 sequences, 92% found once; its top ten account for about 0.07%. TEMRA cells were enriched by FACS, while CD8+ and CD4+ T cells were obtained through a negative isolation that was performed magnetically.

This chain joins TRBV7-9 and TRBJ2-1; 8 bases fit TRBD1. The sequence was obtained from a human donor with multiple sclerosis. Sequenced material: CD4+ T cells from PBMCs. Here the CDR3 DNA reads TGTGCCAGCAGCTTAGCGCGACAGGGGCAGAGGAATAATGAGCAGTTCTTC. Protein: CASSLARQGQRNNEQFF.